Sequencing of this T cell receptor beta chain was carried out in a study of blood T cell repertoires in COVID-19. Germline CDR1 LGHNA, CDR2 YNFKEQ. Trimming removed 0 bases from V and 8 bases from J; junction bases left unmatched: 8. The CDR3 has 16 residues. Clones were read by immunoSEQ multiplex PCR, and TCRdb kept only the in-frame ones, dropping some. The data contain 250,000 to 400,000 clones, 89% of them singletons. This receptor was taken from a man in his 60s who had recovered from COVID-19. Sequencing was done on a sample of PBMCs or T cells enriched from blood (not recorded which). The V call is TRBV4-2, the J call TRBJ2-1; TRBD2 matches at 9 bases. The CDR3: CASSQDRTGLADEQFF. The CDR3 DNA follows: TGTGCCAGCAGCCAAGATCGCACGGGACTAGCCGATGAGCAGTTCTTC.